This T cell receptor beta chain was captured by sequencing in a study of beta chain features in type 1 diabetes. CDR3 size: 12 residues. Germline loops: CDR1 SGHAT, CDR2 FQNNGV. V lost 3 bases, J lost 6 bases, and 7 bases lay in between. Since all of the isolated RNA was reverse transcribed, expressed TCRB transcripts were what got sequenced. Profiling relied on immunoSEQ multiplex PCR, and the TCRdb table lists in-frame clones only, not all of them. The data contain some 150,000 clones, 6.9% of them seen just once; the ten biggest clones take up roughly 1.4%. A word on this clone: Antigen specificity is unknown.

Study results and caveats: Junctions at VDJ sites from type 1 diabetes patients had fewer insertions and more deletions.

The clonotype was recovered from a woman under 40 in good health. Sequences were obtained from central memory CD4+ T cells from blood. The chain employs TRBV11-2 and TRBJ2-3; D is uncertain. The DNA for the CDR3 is TGTGCCAGCAGCTTCCGGGTGGATACGCAGTATTTT. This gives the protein CASSFRVDTQYF.